This TCR beta chain emerged from a study of tumor-infiltrating lymphocytes in oesophageal squamous cell carcinoma. TCRdb recomputed calls from the PCR reads with MiXCR, one row per CDR3 protein. The sample records under 20,000 distinct CDR3 sequences, roughly two fifths being singletons. Germline V gene sequence: CDR1 SGHVS, CDR2 FNYEAQ. Both ends counted, the CDR3 spans 19 residues. This clonotype was seen only a few times. This is likely a read error, given that the CDR3 carries no conserved phenylalanine or tryptophan at its end. It is unclear where the CDR3 begins or ends on the DNA, so no DNA is shown, and the CDR3 is as TCRdb lists it.

This TCR was sampled from a male donor with esophageal squamous cell carcinoma. V is TRBV7-6 and J is TRBJ2-5; TRBD2, the table's D call, was not compared with the DNA. Source material: esophageal tumor tissue. The CDR3 loop reads CASSLALAGESYDEQYFGA.